These 11 T cell receptor beta chains came from one sample sequenced in a study of chemoradiotherapy in HPV16-positive cancers. Libraries were prepared by immunoSEQ multiplex PCR; TCRdb keeps only in-frame clonotypes and omits some of them. The data contain about 4,300 clones, roughly 85% of them singletons. The sample in question was tumor tissue, obtained from a patient who underwent chemoradiotherapy. These receptors came from a human donor with HPV-associated anogenital cancer.

This clone was seen just once. The rearrangement uses TRBV6-5 and TRBJ2-3, with TRBD1 identical over 7 bases. The germline V gene encodes CDR1 MNHEY and CDR2 SVGAGI. The CDR3 runs 15 residues. After removal of 2 bases from V and 1 base from J, the junction contained 3 bases not matched to a gene. The CDR3 spells CASSYTGVGTDTQYF. As DNA, the CDR3 is TGTGCCAGCAGTTACACAGGGGTTGGCACAGATACGCAGTATTTT.

The V call is TRBV5-1, the J call TRBJ2-1; D uncertain. The CDR3 has 14 amino acids. Per the germline V gene, CDR1 is SGHRS and CDR2 is YFSETQ. Between the trimmed V and J ends, which lost 5 bases and 7 bases, there was a span of 16 bases. CDR3 in amino acids: CASRRTPEPNEQFF. CDR3 in DNA: TGCGCCAGCAGGAGGACCCCCGAGCCGAATGAGCAGTTCTTC.

The chain combines TRBV19 with TRBJ1-2, with 8 positions matching TRBD1. V was clipped by 11 bases and J by 3 bases; unmatched bases: 5. CDR1 is LNHDA and CDR2 is SQIVND in the germline V gene (reference sequence). The CDR3 contains 12 residues. The DNA for the CDR3 is TGTGCCGTTAAGACAGGGGACTATGGCTACACCTTC. Encoded protein: CAVKTGDYGYTF.

The chain carries TRBV5-1 and TRBJ2-7; 7 bases align to TRBD2. Trimming took 4 bases from V and 5 from J; bases not matched to a gene: 12. Germline V lookup: CDR1 SGHRS, CDR2 YFSETQ. CDR3 size: 15 residues. CDR3 coding DNA: TGCGCCAGCAGCCCCCGGGGGGAGATGAGCAACGAGCAGTACTTC. Translated: CASSPRGEMSNEQYF. The full variable domain, in which reference TRBV5-1 and TRBJ2-7 provide the parts outside the CDR3, is KAGVTQTPRYLIKTRGQQVTLSCSPISGHRSVSWYQQTPGQGLQFLFEYFSETQRNKGNFPGRFSGRQFSNSRSEMNVSTLELGDSALYLCASSPRGEMSNEQYFGPGTRLTVT.

This chain connects TRBV14 to TRBJ2-4, with TRBD1 identical over 7 bases. The germline V gene has CDR1 SGHDN and CDR2 FVKESK. Germline trimming cut 1 base from V and 9 bases from J; bases unmatched to any gene: 9. This CDR3 contains 15 residues. The CDR3: CASSQGRQGSIIQYF. The DNA of the CDR3 is TGTGCCAGCAGCCAAGGGCGACAGGGCAGTATCATTCAGTACTTC. Full variable domain (rest looked up from reference TRBV14 and TRBJ2-4): EAGVTQFPSHSVIEKGQTVTLRCDPISGHDNLYWYRRVMGKEIKFLLHFVKESKQDESGMPNNRFLAERTGGTYSTLKVQPAELEDSGVYFCASSQGRQGSIIQYFGAGTRLSVL.

The J gene is TRBJ1-1, the V gene TRBV7-2, with 9 bases fitting TRBD1. Germline CDR1 SGHTA, CDR2 FQGNSA. The CDR3 covers 12 residues. Trimming removed 5 bases from V and 6 bases from J; junction bases left unmatched: 1. The CDR3 region is CASSRQGAEAFF. CDR3 nucleotide sequence: TGTGCCAGCAGCCGACAGGGGGCTGAAGCTTTCTTT.

This clone was observed a few times. The chain couples TRBV28 to TRBJ1-5; D not certain. Germline CDR1 is MDHEN and CDR2 is SYDVKM. The CDR3 spans 14 residues. The V end was cut by 8 bases, the J end by 6 bases, with 17 bases between. The CDR3 coding sequence is TGTGCCAGCGCCTCCTTTCCGGGTGGTCAGCCCCAGCATTTT. Its protein is CASASFPGGQPQHF.

The chain recombines TRBV14 with TRBJ2-5, with D perhaps TRBD2 (6 bases). The CDR3 is made up of 15 amino acids. Germline lookup yields CDR1 SGHDN and CDR2 FVKESK. The V and J ends lost 6 bases and 3 bases respectively, with 17 bases between them. DNA for the CDR3: TGTGCCAGCAGGTCCACGGCTAGCGCCGAAGAGACCCAGTACTTC. Its translation: CASRSTASAEETQYF.

V and J are TRBV2 and TRBJ1-2, with D uncertain. Germline V CDR1 and CDR2: SNHLY, FYNNEI. CDR3 length: 14 amino acids. V was shortened by 1 base and J by 5 bases, with 11 bases between the two germline ends. CDR3: CASSEGSFGYGYTF. The CDR3 bases are TGTGCCAGCAGTGAAGGTTCTTTCGGATATGGCTACACCTTC.

There are a few counts of this clone. V gene TRBV4-2 combines with J gene TRBJ2-7; either TRBD1 or TRBD2 may supply D (5 bases each). V was cut by 4 bases and J by 3 bases, with 16 bases left in between. CDR3 length: 15 residues. Germline V lookup: CDR1 LGHNA, CDR2 YNFKEQ. CDR3 region: CASSPPGPYIYEQYF. The CDR3 DNA reads as TGTGCCAGCAGCCCTCCGGGACCCTACATCTACGAGCAGTACTTC.

The chain is built from TRBV2 and TRBJ2-7; D possibly corresponds to TRBD1 (6 bases). The CDR3 length is 12 residues. V was trimmed by 5 bases and J by 4 bases, leaving 9 bases between them. Germline V CDR1 and CDR2: SNHLY, FYNNEI. The CDR3 sequence: CASSNRDYEQYF. The CDR3 DNA reads TGTGCCAGCAGTAACAGGGATTACGAGCAGTACTTC.